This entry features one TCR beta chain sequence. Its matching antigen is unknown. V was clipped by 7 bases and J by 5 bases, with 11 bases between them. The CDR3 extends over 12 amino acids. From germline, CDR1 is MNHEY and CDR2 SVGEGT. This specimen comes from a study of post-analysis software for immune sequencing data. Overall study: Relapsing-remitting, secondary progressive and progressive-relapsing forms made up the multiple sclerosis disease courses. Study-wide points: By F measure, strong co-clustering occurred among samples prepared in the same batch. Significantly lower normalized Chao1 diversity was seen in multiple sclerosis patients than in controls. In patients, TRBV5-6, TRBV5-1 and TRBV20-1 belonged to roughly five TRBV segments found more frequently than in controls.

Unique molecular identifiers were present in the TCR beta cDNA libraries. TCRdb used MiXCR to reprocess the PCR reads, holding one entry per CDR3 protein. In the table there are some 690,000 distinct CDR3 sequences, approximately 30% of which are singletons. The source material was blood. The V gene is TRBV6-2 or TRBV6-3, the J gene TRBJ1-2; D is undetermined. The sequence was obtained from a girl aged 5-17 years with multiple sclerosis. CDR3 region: CASKAGGYGYTF. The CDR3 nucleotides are TGTGCCAGCAAGGCAGGAGGTTATGGCTACACCTTC.